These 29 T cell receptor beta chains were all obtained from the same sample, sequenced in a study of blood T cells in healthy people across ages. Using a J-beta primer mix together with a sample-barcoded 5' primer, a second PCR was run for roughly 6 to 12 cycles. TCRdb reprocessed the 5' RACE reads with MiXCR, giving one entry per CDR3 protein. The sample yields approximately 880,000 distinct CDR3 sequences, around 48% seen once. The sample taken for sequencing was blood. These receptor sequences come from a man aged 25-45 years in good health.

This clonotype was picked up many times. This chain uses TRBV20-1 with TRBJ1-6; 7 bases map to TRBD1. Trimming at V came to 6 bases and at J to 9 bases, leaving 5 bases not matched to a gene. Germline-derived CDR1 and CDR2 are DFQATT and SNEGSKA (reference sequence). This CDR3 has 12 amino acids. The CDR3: CSARQGTSPLHF. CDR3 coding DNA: TGCAGTGCGCGACAGGGTACTTCACCCCTCCACTTT.

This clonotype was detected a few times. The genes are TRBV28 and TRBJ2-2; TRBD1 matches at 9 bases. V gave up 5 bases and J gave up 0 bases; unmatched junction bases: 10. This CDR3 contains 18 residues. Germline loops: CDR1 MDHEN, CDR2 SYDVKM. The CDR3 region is CASSIPTGGLPNTGELFF. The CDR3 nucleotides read TGTGCCAGCAGTATACCGACAGGGGGACTACCGAACACCGGGGAGCTGTTTTTT.

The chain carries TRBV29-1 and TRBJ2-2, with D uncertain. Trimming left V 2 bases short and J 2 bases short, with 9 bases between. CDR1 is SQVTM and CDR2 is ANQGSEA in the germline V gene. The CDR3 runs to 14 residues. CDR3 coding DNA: TGCAGCGTTGAAATCGGTGACAACACCGGGGAGCTGTTTTTT. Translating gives CSVEIGDNTGELFF.

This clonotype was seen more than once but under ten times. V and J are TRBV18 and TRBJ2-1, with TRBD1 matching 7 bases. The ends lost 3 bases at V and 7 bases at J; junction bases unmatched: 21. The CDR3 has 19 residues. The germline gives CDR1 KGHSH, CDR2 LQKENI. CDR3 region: CASSPARLTQTGSDNEQFF. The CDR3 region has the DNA TGTGCCAGCTCACCCGCCCGACTTACTCAGACAGGGTCCGATAATGAGCAGTTCTTC.

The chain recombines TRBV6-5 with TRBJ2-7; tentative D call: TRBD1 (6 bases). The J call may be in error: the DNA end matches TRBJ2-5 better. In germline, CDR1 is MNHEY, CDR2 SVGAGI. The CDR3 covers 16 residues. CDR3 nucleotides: TGTGCCAGCAGTTACGCAGGGGCTCTAGCCAGTGAGACCCAGTACTTC. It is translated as CASSYAGALASETQYF.

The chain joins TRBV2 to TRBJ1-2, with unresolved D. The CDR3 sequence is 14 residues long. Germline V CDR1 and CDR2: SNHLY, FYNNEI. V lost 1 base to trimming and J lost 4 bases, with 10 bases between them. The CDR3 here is CASSEVGGGYGYTF. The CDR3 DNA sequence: TGTGCCAGCAGTGAAGTTGGAGGAGGCTATGGCTACACCTTC.

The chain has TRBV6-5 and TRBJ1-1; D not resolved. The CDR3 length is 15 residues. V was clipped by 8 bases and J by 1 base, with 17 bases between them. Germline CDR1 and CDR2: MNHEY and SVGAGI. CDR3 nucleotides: TGTGCCAGCGTCCTCCCGGGCAGGCCGAACACTGAAGCTTTCTTT. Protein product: CASVLPGRPNTEAFF.

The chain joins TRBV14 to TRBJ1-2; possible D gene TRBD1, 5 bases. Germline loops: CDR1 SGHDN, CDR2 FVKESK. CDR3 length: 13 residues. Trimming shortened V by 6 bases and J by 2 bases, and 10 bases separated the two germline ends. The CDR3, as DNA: TGTGCCAGCAGAGCGAAGGGGAACTATGGCTACACCTTC. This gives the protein CASRAKGNYGYTF.

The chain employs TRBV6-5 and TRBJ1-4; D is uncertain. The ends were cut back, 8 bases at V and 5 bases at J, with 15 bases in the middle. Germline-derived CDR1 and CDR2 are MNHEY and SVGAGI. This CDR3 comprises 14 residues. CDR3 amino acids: CASARGVLNEKLFF. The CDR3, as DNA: TGTGCCAGCGCCCGCGGGGTTTTAAATGAAAAACTGTTTTTT.

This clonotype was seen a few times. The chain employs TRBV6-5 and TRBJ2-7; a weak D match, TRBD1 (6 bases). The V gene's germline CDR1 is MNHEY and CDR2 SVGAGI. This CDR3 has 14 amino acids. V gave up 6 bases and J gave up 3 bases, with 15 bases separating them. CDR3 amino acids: CASSPWTAIYEQYF. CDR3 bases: TGTGCCAGCAGCCCCTGGACAGCGATCTACGAGCAGTACTTC.

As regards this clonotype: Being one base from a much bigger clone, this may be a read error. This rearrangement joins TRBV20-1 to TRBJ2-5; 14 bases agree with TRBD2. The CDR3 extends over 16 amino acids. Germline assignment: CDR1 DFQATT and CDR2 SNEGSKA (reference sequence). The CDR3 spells CNARGTSGGVLETQYF. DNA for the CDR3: TGCAATGCTAGAGGGACTAGCGGGGGTGTCCTAGAGACCCAGTACTTC.

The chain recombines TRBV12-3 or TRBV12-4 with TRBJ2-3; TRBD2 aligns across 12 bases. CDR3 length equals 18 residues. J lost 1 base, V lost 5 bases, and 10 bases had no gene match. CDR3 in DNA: TGTGCCAGCAGTGCACTAGCGGGGGGCACATTAGGCACAGATACGCAGTATTTT. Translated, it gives CASSALAGGTLGTDTQYF.

CDR3 in amino acids: CAGSINLGGTEAFF. For the CDR3, the DNA is TGTGCCGGGAGTATAAATTTGGGTGGCACTGAAGCTTTCTTT. This chain uses TRBV2 with TRBJ1-1; D gene uncertain. The CDR3 sequence is 14 residues long. Germline CDR1 SNHLY, CDR2 FYNNEI. Trimming shortened V by 11 bases and J by 4 bases, and 20 bases separated the two germline ends.

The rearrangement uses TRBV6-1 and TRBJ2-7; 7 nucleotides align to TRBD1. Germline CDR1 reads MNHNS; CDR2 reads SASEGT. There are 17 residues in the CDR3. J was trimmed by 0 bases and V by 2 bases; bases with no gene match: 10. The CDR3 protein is CASSETPTGISSYEQYF. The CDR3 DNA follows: TGTGCCAGCAGTGAAACCCCGACAGGGATCAGCTCCTACGAGCAGTACTTC.

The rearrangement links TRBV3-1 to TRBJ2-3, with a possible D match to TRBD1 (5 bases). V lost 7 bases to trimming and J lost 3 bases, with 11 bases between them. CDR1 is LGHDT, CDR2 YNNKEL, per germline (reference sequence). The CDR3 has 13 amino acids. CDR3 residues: CASNDRVTDTQYF. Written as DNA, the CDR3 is TGTGCCAGCAATGACAGAGTGACAGATACGCAGTATTTT.

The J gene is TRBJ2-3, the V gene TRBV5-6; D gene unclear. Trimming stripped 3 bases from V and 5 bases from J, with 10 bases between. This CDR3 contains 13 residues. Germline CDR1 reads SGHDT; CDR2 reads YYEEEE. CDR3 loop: CASSSMGRDTQYF. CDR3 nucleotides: TGTGCCAGCAGCTCGATGGGCAGAGATACGCAGTATTTT.

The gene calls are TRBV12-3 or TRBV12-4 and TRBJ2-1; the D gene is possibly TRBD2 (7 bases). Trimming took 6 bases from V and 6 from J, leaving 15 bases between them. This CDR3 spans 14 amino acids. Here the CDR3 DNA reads TGTGCCAGCAGGATAGGTGGGGGGGCCAATGAGCAGTTCTTC. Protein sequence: CASRIGGGANEQFF.

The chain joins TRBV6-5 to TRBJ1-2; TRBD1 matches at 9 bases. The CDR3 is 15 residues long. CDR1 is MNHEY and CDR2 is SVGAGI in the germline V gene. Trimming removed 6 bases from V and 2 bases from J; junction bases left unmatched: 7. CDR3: CASRYDRGVNYGYTF. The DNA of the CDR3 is TGTGCCAGCAGATATGACAGGGGGGTGAACTATGGCTACACCTTC.

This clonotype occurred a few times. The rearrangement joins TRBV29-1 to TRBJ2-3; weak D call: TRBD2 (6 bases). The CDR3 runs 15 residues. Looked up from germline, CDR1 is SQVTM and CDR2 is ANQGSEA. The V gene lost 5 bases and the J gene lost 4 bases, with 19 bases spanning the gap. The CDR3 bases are TGCAGCGTTCGACTTACTAGCCAGGGCTCAGATACGCAGTATTTT. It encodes CSVRLTSQGSDTQYF.

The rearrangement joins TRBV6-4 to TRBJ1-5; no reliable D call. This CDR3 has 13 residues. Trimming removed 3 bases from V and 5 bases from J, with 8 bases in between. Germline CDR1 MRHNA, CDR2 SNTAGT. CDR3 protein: CASSEWKDQPQHF. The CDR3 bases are TGTGCCAGCAGTGAATGGAAGGATCAGCCCCAGCATTTT.

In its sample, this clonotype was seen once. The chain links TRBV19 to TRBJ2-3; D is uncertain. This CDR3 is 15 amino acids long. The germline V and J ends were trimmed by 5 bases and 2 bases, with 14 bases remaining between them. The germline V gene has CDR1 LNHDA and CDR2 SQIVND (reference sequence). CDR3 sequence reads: CASSPLSASTDTQYF. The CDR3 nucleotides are TGTGCCAGTAGTCCTCTCTCCGCATCCACAGATACGCAGTATTTT.

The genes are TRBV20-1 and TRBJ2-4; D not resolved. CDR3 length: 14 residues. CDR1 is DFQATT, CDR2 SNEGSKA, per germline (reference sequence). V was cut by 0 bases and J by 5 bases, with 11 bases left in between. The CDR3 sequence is CSAREVSDQNIQYF. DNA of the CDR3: TGCAGTGCTAGAGAAGTGAGCGACCAAAACATTCAGTACTTC.

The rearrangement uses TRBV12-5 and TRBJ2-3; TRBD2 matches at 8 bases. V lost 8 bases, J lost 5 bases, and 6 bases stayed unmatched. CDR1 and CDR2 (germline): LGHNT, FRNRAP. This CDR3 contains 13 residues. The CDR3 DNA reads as TGTGCTAGTCTACGGGGGGGCGAAGATACGCAGTATTTT. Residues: CASLRGGEDTQYF.

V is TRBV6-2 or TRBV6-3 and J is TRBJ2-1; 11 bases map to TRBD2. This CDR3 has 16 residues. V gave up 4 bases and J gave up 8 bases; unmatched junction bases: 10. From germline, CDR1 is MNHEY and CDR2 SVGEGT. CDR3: CASSSQLAGDPHEQFF. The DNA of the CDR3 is TGTGCCAGCAGTTCCCAACTAGCGGGAGACCCTCATGAGCAGTTCTTC.

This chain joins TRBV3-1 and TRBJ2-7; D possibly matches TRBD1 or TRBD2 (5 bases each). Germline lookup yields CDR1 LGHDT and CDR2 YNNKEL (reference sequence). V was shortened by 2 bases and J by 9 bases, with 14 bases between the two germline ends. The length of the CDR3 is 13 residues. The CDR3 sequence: CASSQLRDGAQYF. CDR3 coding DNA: TGTGCCAGCAGCCAACTCCGGGACGGAGCGCAGTACTTC.

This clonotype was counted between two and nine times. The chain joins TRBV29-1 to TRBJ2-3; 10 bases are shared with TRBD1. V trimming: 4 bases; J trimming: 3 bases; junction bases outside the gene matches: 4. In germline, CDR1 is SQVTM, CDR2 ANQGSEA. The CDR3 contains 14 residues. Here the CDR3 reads CSVGQGAGTDTQYF. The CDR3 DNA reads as TGCAGCGTTGGACAGGGGGCAGGGACAGATACGCAGTATTTT.

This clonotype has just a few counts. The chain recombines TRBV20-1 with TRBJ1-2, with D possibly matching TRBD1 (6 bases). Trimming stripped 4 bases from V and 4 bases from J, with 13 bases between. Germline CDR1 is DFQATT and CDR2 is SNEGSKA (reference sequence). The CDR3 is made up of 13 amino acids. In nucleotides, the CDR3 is TGCAGTGCTAAAGCGACGGACAGCTATGGCTACACCTTC. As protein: CSAKATDSYGYTF.

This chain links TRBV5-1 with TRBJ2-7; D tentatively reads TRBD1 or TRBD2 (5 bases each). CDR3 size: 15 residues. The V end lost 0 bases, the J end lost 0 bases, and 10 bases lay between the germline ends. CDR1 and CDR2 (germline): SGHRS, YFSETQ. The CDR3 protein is CASSLGRESSYEQYF. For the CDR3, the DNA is TGCGCCAGCAGCTTGGGCAGGGAGAGCTCCTACGAGCAGTACTTC. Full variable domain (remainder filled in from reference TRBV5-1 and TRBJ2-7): KAGVTQTPRYLIKTRGQQVTLSCSPISGHRSVSWYQQTPGQGLQFLFEYFSETQRNKGNFPGRFSGRQFSNSRSEMNVSTLELGDSALYLCASSLGRESSYEQYFGPGTRLTVT.

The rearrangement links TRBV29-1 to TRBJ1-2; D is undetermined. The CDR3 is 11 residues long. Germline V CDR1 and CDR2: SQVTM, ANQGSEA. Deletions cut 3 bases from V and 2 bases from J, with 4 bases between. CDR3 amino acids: CSVDGNYGYTF. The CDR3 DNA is TGCAGCGTTGACGGAAACTATGGCTACACCTTC.